This T cell receptor beta chain was identified in a study of T-cell reconstitution after alpha-beta-depleted transplantation in children. This CDR3 spans 18 amino acids. V lost 4 bases, J lost 0 bases, and 12 bases stayed unmatched. Germline V gene sequence: CDR1 MNHNS, CDR2 SASEGT. Unique molecular identifiers were incorporated during preparation of the TCRbeta library. MiXCR was run by TCRdb on the PCR reads, yielding one entry per CDR3 protein. Of around 530,000 distinct CDR3 sequences in the sample, about 31% are singletons; the top ten hold 2% to 3%. The chain couples TRBV6-1 to TRBJ1-5, with 7 positions matching TRBD1. The sequenced sample was PBMCs from the stem cell graft donor, obtained from the stem cell graft. The sequence came from a human donor who donated a stem cell graft to a child with aplastic anemia. The CDR3 bases are TGTGCCAGCAGTGTCCTGGGGACAGCGAGAAATAGCAATCAGCCCCAGCATTTT. This codes for CASSVLGTARNSNQPQHF.